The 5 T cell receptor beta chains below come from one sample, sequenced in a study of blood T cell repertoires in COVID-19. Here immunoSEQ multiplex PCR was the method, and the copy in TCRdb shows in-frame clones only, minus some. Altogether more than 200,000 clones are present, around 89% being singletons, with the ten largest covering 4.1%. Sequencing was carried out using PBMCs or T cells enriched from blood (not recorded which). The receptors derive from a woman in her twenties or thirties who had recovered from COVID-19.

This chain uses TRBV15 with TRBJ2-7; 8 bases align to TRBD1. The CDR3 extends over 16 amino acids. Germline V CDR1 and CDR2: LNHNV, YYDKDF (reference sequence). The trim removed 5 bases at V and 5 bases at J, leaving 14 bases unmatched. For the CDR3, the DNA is TGTGCCACCAGCCCCCACCCCGGACAGGGTCTCGACGAGCAGTACTTC. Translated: CATSPHPGQGLDEQYF.

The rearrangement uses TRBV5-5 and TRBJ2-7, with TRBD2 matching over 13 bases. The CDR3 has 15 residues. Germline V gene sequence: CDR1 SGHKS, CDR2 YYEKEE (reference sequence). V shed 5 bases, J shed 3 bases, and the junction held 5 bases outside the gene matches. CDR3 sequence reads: CASREGLAGDYEQYF. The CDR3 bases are TGTGCCAGCAGAGAAGGACTAGCGGGAGACTACGAGCAGTACTTC.

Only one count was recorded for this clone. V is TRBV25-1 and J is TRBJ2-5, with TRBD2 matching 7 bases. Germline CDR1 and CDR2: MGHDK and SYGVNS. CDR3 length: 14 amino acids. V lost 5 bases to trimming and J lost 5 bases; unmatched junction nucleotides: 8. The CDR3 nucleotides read TGTGCCAGCAGTCCCCAGCGGGATAAGGAGACCCAGTACTTC. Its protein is CASSPQRDKETQYF.

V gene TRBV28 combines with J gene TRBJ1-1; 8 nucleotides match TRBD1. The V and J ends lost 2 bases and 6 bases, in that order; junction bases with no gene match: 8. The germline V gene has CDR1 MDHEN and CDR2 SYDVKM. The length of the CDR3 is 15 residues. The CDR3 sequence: CASSLTAGGRPEAFF. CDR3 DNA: TGTGCCAGCAGTTTAACCGCAGGGGGCCGACCTGAAGCTTTCTTT.

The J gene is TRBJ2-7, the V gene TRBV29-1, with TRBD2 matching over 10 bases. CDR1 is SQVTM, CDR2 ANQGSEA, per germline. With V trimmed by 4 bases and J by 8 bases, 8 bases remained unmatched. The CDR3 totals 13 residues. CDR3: CSVGSGRGPQQYF. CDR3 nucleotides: TGCAGCGTTGGCAGCGGGAGGGGGCCTCAGCAGTACTTC.